These 2 T cell receptor beta chains were all obtained from the same sample, sequenced in a study of Ad26.COV2.S vaccination and SARS-CoV-2 variants. The protocol was immunoSEQ multiplex PCR, while the TCRdb copy is restricted to in-frame clones and leaves out a portion. The sample holds approximately 400,000 clones; roughly 94% are singletons and the top ten take about 3.8%. Specimen: peripheral blood, collected after recovery from COVID-19. The source of these receptors is a human donor who had recovered from COVID-19.

The gene calls are TRBV6-1 and TRBJ1-2; no reliable D call. This CDR3 region has 19 residues. The V end lost 4 bases, the J end lost 0 bases, and 24 bases lay between the germline ends. Germline values: CDR1 MNHNS, CDR2 SASEGT. The CDR3 nucleotides read TGTGCCAGCAGTGCGGCCCGGGGTTTATTTGATAGAGCTAACTATGGCTACACCTTC. Its protein is CASSAARGLFDRANYGYTF.

This sequence joins TRBV2 and TRBJ2-1; 8 bases are a match to TRBD1. V shed 3 bases, J shed 7 bases, and the junction held 8 bases outside the gene matches. Germline V gene sequence: CDR1 SNHLY, CDR2 FYNNEI. The CDR3 is 15 amino acids. CDR3 coding DNA: TGTGCCAGCAGTGATTCCGGGACAGGTGAAAATGAGCAGTTCTTC. Amino acids: CASSDSGTGENEQFF.